Following are 25 T cell receptor beta chains from one sample sequenced in a study of T-cell reconstitution after alpha-beta-depleted transplantation in children (dated by TCRdb to the mid-2010s). In light of the paper, this sample's treatment or condition label describes: allogeneic hematopoietic cell transplantation with graft depleted of TCRalphabeta T cells and CD19 B cells. The library was generated by PCR. Sequencing was carried out with an Illumina HiSeq 2500. Molecular barcoding was employed in the preparation of TCR libraries, with unique molecular identifiers being used to normalize TCRbeta repertoire quantification. Using fastp trimming at Q25 and MiXCR clonotype assembly, TCRdb reanalyzed the public sequencing data and kept in-frame beta chains. Entries are consolidated by CDR3 protein sequence, retaining the most common genes and DNA. For this sample there are some 840,000 distinct CDR3 sequences; roughly 15% appear just once. The ten largest clones take up roughly 5% of the sample.

This specimen was PBMCs, mostly from graft donor cells, taken 360 days after TCRalphabeta/CD19-depleted stem cell transplant. The origin of the receptors is a male patient aged 5 to 17 who had a stem cell transplant for acute lymphoblastic leukemia, so the T cells may come from the graft donor.

This clonotype showed up just a few times. The rearrangement links TRBV11-2 to TRBJ1-3, with no clear D. The CDR3 sequence is 16 residues long. Per the germline V gene, CDR1 is SGHAT and CDR2 is FQNNGV. Trimming pared 0 bases from V and 1 base from J, leaving 10 bases between. CDR3 sequence (DNA): TGTGCCAGCAGCTTAGAAGCAGGCTTATCTGGAAACACCATATATTTT. The encoded protein is CASSLEAGLSGNTIYF.

The chain couples TRBV6-1 to TRBJ2-5, with D possibly called TRBD1 or TRBD2 (6 bases each). In germline, CDR1 is MNHNS, CDR2 SASEGT. V lost 2 bases and J lost 6, with 13 bases in between. CDR3 length equals 14 residues. CDR3 sequence (DNA): TGTGCCAGCAGTGAATATGGGGGGCCGAAGACCCAGTACTTC. Protein product: CASSEYGGPKTQYF.

This clonotype showed up many times. CDR3 coding DNA: TGTGCCACCAGTGATTCCCTGACCATCCGGAATGAGCAGTTCTTC. Translating gives CATSDSLTIRNEQFF. This chain links TRBV24-1 with TRBJ2-1; D is ambiguous. The CDR3 consists of 15 residues. CDR1 and CDR2 from the germline V gene are KGHDR and SFDVKD. The ends were cut back, 2 bases at V and 7 bases at J, with 14 bases in the middle.

The rearrangement uses TRBV24-1 and TRBJ2-1, with a weak D call TRBD2 (5 bases). Germline CDR1 is KGHDR and CDR2 is SFDVKD. The CDR3 sequence is 13 residues long. V was cut by 3 bases and J by 12 bases, with 14 bases left in between. The CDR3 nucleotides are TGTGCCACCAGTGATCCTACTAGAGTCGGGCAGTTCTTC. The encoded protein is CATSDPTRVGQFF.

In this sample, this clonotype turned up a few times. The CDR3 here is CATSSLWGGNEQFF. In DNA, the CDR3 is TGTGCCACCAGCAGTCTGTGGGGGGGCAATGAGCAGTTCTTC. The rearrangement joins TRBV15 to TRBJ2-1; 7 nucleotides align to TRBD2. The CDR3 is 14 amino acids. With 3 bases clipped from V and 6 bases from J, the junction kept 5 bases outside the gene matches. Per germline, CDR1 LNHNV and CDR2 YYDKDF (reference sequence).

The chain joins TRBV5-1 to TRBJ2-1; TRBD2 aligns across 8 bases. V dropped 7 bases and J dropped 3; count of bases not matched to a gene: 6. The CDR3 sequence is 14 residues long. Per germline, CDR1 SGHRS and CDR2 YFSETQ. CDR3 nucleotide sequence: TGCGCCAGCTATTTTGCGGGAGGCTACAATGAGCAGTTCTTC. It translates to CASYFAGGYNEQFF.

V gene TRBV5-1 combines with J gene TRBJ1-1, with D uncertain. V was trimmed by 0 bases and J by 11 bases, leaving 17 bases between them. This CDR3 region has 14 residues. Looked up from germline, CDR1 is SGHRS and CDR2 is YFSETQ. CDR3: CASSLARTGQGAFF. As DNA, the CDR3 is TGCGCCAGCAGCTTGGCCCGGACCGGCCAAGGGGCTTTCTTT.

This clonotype was counted at least ten times. J is TRBJ2-7 and V is TRBV29-1; 7 bases line up with TRBD1. This CDR3 region has 14 residues. The V gene end was trimmed by 6 bases and the J gene end by 2 bases; junction bases not matched to a gene: 10. Looked up from germline, CDR1 is SQVTM and CDR2 is ANQGSEA. The CDR3 protein is CSVASTGTPYEQYF. The CDR3 nucleotides read TGCAGCGTAGCGTCGACAGGGACCCCCTACGAGCAGTACTTC.

This clonotype has at least ten counts. The chain combines TRBV7-9 with TRBJ2-2, with D unclear. Deletions cut 7 bases from V and 1 base from J, with 10 bases between. CDR1 and CDR2 (germline): SEHNR, FQNEAQ (reference sequence). The CDR3 is 14 amino acids. In nucleotides, the CDR3 is TGTGCCAGCAAGAGACCGCAGAACACCGGGGAGCTGTTTTTT. This sequence encodes CASKRPQNTGELFF. Full variable domain (rest looked up from reference TRBV7-9 and TRBJ2-2): DTGVSQNPRHKITKRGQNVTFRCDPISEHNRLYWYRQTLGQGPEFLTYFQNEAQLEKSRLLSDRFSAERPKGSFSTLEIQRTEQGDSAMYLCASKRPQNTGELFFGEGSRLTVL.

This clonotype turned up a few times. This chain connects TRBV20-1 to TRBJ2-7; 9 bases are a match to TRBD1. This CDR3 region has 14 residues. Trimming cost V 5 bases and J 0 bases; bases outside gene matches: 5. CDR1 is DFQATT and CDR2 is SNEGSKA in the germline V gene (reference sequence). CDR3: CSAQDRGSSYEQYF. The CDR3 nucleotides are TGCAGTGCTCAGGACAGGGGAAGCTCCTACGAGCAGTACTTC.

For the CDR3, the DNA is TGTGCCAGTAGCCCGCTAGGAGCGCATGAGCAGTTCTTC. Its translation is CASSPLGAHEQFF. This chain uses TRBV19 with TRBJ2-1; D is unresolved. Germline V lookup: CDR1 LNHDA, CDR2 SQIVND (reference sequence). The V and J ends lost 6 bases and 8 bases respectively, with 14 bases between them. This CDR3 is built from 13 residues.

This clonotype was detected a few times. V is TRBV14 and J is TRBJ2-1; 13 bases agree with TRBD2. This CDR3 contains 16 residues. The junction had 4 bases not matched to a gene; V was cut back by 1 base and J by 7 bases. Germline CDR1 is SGHDN and CDR2 is FVKESK. Written as DNA, the CDR3 is TGTGCCAGCAGCCAAGTACTAGCGGGAGGGCCGAATGAGCAGTTCTTC. Amino acids: CASSQVLAGGPNEQFF.

This clonotype was found a few times. The rearrangement joins TRBV7-9 to TRBJ2-5; TRBD1 agrees at 9 bases. Germline lookup yields CDR1 SEHNR and CDR2 FQNEAQ (reference sequence). The CDR3 runs 15 residues. The trim removed 4 bases at V and 5 bases at J, leaving 8 bases unmatched. The DNA of the CDR3 is TGTGCCAGCAGCTCTCGACAGGGGGTGGAGGAGACCCAGTACTTC. Amino acid sequence: CASSSRQGVEETQYF.

Ten or more counts support this clonotype. The chain joins TRBV12-3 or TRBV12-4 to TRBJ2-1; 9 positions match TRBD2. The CDR3 has 16 residues. Trimming removed 2 bases from V and 0 bases from J; junction bases left unmatched: 2. The CDR3 protein is CASSLRLAVSYNEQFF. CDR3 DNA: TGTGCCAGCAGTTTAAGACTAGCGGTCTCCTACAATGAGCAGTTCTTC.

The V gene is TRBV5-1, the J gene TRBJ1-3; D possibly corresponds to TRBD1 (5 bases). The V and J ends lost 4 bases and 0 bases respectively, with 11 bases between them. The CDR3 loop spans 15 amino acids. Germline assignment: CDR1 SGHRS and CDR2 YFSETQ. The CDR3 is CASSPWTHSGNTIYF. The CDR3 DNA sequence: TGCGCCAGCAGCCCGTGGACACACTCTGGAAACACCATATATTTT.

The V gene is TRBV20-1, the J gene TRBJ2-7; TRBD2 agrees at 14 bases. The CDR3 is 15 amino acids. Germline V gene lookup returns CDR1 DFQATT and CDR2 SNEGSKA (reference sequence). The CDR3 loop reads CSTQPGLAGENEQYF. The CDR3 coding sequence is TGCAGCACTCAGCCGGGACTAGCGGGAGAAAACGAGCAGTACTTC.

This clonotype was counted between two and nine times. J is TRBJ1-1 and V is TRBV12-3 or TRBV12-4; D unclear. V was trimmed by 4 bases and J by 7 bases, leaving 19 bases between them. The CDR3 totals 15 residues. The CDR3 reads CASSYPRSRDIEAFF. The CDR3 coding sequence is TGTGCCAGCAGTTACCCCAGGAGCCGCGACATTGAAGCTTTCTTT.

This chain uses TRBV10-1 with TRBJ2-7, with TRBD2 as a possible D gene (6 bases). The V end was cut by 3 bases, the J end by 2 bases, with 14 bases between. In germline, CDR1 is WNHNN, CDR2 SYGVQD (reference sequence). This CDR3 region has 15 residues. CDR3 amino acids: CASSDSGLPPYEQYF. The CDR3 DNA reads as TGCGCCAGCAGTGATTCCGGACTACCACCCTACGAGCAGTACTTC.

This clonotype came up a few times. The chain employs TRBV5-1 and TRBJ1-4, with 8 nucleotides matching TRBD1. V dropped 3 bases and J dropped 7; count of bases not matched to a gene: 8. This CDR3 is built from 15 residues. The V gene's germline CDR1 is SGHRS and CDR2 YFSETQ. CDR3: CASSSSGGVGEKLFF. Here the CDR3 DNA reads TGCGCCAGCAGCTCATCAGGGGGCGTTGGTGAAAAACTGTTTTTT.

CDR3 sequence (DNA): TGTGCCAGCAGCCCAGGACAGGGAATTGAAGCTTTCTTT. It yields the protein CASSPGQGIEAFF. The chain combines TRBV13 with TRBJ1-1; 8 bases are a match to TRBD1. The germline V gene encodes CDR1 PRHDT and CDR2 FYEKMQ (reference sequence). The trim removed 5 bases at V and 7 bases at J, leaving 6 bases unmatched. This CDR3 spans 13 amino acids.

The chain uses TRBV20-1 and TRBJ2-6; unclear D gene. Trimming shortened V by 5 bases and J by 0 bases, and 8 bases separated the two germline ends. This CDR3 spans 14 amino acids. From germline, CDR1 is DFQATT and CDR2 SNEGSKA (reference sequence). The chain's CDR3 is CSAWGNSGANVLTF. The CDR3 DNA is TGCAGTGCTTGGGGAAACTCTGGGGCCAACGTCCTGACTTTC.

V gene TRBV18 combines with J gene TRBJ2-1, with D hard to call. Germline CDR1 reads KGHSH; CDR2 reads LQKENI. V shed 1 base and J shed 5 bases, with 9 bases lying between them. The CDR3 loop spans 14 amino acids. The CDR3 coding sequence is TGTGCCAGCTCACCACAGGCCGAACACAATGAGCAGTTCTTC. Protein product: CASSPQAEHNEQFF.

This clonotype has a handful of counts. The V call is TRBV20-1, the J call TRBJ2-7, with 9 positions matching TRBD2. The CDR3 loop spans 18 amino acids. The J segment lost 4 bases and the V segment lost 0 bases, leaving 16 bases of the junction unmatched. Germline V gene sequence: CDR1 DFQATT, CDR2 SNEGSKA (reference sequence). CDR3 protein: CSAREKRREGRVRYEQYF. In DNA, the CDR3 is TGCAGTGCTAGAGAAAAGAGGCGGGAGGGAAGGGTAAGGTACGAGCAGTACTTC.

This clonotype was recorded many times. The chain combines TRBV3-1 with TRBJ2-7; 12 nucleotides line up with TRBD2. The germline V gene encodes CDR1 LGHDT and CDR2 YNNKEL (reference sequence). This CDR3 has 14 residues. Unmatched junction bases numbered 1, after V lost 4 bases and J lost 3 bases. CDR3 sequence reads: CASSRTSGNYEQYF. DNA of the CDR3: TGTGCCAGCAGCCGGACTAGCGGGAACTACGAGCAGTACTTC.

This chain connects TRBV19 to TRBJ2-7; 9 bases line up with TRBD1. The CDR3 contains 15 residues. V gave up 6 bases and J gave up 3 bases; unmatched junction bases: 9. Per germline, CDR1 LNHDA and CDR2 SQIVND (reference sequence). The DNA of the CDR3 is TGTGCCAGTAGCATGGGGACAGGGTCCCTCTACGAGCAGTACTTC. Translated: CASSMGTGSLYEQYF.